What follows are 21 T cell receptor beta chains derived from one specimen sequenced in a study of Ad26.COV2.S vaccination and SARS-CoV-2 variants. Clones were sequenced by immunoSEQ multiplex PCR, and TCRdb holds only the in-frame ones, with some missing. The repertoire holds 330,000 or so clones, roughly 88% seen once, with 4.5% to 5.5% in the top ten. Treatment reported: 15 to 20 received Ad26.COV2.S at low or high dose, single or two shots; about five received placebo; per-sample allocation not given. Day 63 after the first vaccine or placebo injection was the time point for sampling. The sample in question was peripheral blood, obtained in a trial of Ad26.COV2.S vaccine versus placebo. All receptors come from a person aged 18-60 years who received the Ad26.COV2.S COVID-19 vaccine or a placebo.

The CDR3 DNA follows: TGTGCCAGCAGTTCTCAGGGGGCCGGCACCGGGGAGCTGTTTTTT. This translates into CASSSQGAGTGELFF. The chain recombines TRBV27 with TRBJ2-2; 8 bases line up with TRBD1. This CDR3 has 15 amino acids. From germline, CDR1 is MNHEY and CDR2 SMNVEV (reference sequence). The J segment lost 4 bases and the V segment lost 4 bases, leaving 5 bases of the junction unmatched.

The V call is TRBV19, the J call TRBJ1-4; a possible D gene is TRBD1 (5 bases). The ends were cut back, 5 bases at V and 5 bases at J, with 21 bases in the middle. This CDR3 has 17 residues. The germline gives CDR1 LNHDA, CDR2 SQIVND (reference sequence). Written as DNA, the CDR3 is TGTGCCAGTAGTCCTCGGGACCGAAAATTGGGGAATGAAAAACTGTTTTTT. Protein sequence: CASSPRDRKLGNEKLFF.

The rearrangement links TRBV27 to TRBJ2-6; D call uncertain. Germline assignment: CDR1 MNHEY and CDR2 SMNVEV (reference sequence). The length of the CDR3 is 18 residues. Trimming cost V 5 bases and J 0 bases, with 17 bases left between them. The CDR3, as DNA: TGTGCCAGCAGTACCGACTTCACATACCTCTCTGGGGCCAACGTCCTGACTTTC. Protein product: CASSTDFTYLSGANVLTF.

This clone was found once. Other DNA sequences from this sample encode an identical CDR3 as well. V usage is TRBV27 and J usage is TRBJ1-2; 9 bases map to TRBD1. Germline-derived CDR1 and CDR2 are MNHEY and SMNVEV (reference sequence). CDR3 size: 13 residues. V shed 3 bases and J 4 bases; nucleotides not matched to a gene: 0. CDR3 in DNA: TGTGCCAGCAGTTTGACAGGGGGCTATGGCTACACCTTC. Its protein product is CASSLTGGYGYTF.

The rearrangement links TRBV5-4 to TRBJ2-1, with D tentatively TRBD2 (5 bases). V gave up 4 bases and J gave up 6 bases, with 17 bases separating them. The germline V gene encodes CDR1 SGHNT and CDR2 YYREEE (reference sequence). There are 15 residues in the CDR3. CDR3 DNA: TGTGCCAGCAGCCTCATGCAGACTAATTCCAATGAGCAGTTCTTC. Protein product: CASSLMQTNSNEQFF. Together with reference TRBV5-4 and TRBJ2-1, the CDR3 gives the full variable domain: ETGVTQSPTHLIKTRGQQVTLRCSSQSGHNTVSWYQQALGQGPQFIFQYYREEENGRGNFPPRFSGLQFPNYSSELNVNALELDDSALYLCASSLMQTNSNEQFFGPGTRLTVL.

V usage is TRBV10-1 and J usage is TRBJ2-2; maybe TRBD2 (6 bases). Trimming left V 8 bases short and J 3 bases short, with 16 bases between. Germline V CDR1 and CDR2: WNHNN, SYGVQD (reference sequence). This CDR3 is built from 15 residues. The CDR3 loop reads CASGRAGYDTGELFF. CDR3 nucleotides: TGCGCCAGCGGTCGGGCGGGGTATGACACCGGGGAGCTGTTTTTT.

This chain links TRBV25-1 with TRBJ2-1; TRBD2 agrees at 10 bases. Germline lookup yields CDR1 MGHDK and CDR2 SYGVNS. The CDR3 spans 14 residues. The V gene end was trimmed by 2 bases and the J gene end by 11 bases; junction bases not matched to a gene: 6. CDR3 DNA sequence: TGTGCCAGCAGTGAACCGGGGACTAGCGCACAGCAGTTCTTC. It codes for CASSEPGTSAQQFF.

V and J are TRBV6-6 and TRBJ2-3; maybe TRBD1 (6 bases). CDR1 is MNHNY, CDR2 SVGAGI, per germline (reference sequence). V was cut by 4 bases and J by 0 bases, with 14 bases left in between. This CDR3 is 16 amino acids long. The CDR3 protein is CASSSDSLLSTDTQYF. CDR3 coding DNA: TGTGCCAGCAGTTCGGACAGCTTACTCAGCACAGATACGCAGTATTTT.

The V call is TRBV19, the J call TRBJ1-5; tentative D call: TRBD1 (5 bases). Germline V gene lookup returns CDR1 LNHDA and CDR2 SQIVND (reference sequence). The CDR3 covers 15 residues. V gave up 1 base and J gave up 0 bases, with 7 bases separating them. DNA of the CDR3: TGTGCCAGTAGTATAGGGGGGTATAGCAATCAGCCCCAGCATTTT. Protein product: CASSIGGYSNQPQHF.

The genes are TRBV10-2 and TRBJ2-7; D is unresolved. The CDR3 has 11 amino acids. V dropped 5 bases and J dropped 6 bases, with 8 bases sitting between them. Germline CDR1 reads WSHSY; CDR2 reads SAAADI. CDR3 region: CASSLGAEQYF. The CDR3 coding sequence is TGCGCCAGCAGTCTCGGTGCCGAGCAGTACTTC.

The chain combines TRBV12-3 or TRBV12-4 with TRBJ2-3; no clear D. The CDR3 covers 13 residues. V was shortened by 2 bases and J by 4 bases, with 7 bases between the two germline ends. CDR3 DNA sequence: TGTGCCAGCAGTTTAAATTGGGCAGATACGCAGTATTTT. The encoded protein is CASSLNWADTQYF.

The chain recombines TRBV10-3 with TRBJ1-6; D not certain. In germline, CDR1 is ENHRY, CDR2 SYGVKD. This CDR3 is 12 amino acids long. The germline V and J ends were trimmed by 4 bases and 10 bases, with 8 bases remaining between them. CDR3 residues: CAISGDRSPLHF. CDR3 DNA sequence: TGTGCCATCAGTGGTGACCGATCACCCCTCCACTTT.

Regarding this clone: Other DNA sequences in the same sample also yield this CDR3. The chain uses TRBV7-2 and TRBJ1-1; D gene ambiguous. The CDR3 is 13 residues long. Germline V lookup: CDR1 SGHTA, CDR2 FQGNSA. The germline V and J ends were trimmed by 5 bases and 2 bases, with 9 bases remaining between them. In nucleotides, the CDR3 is TGTGCCAGCAGCCTCCAGGTAAACACTGAAGCTTTCTTT. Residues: CASSLQVNTEAFF.

CDR3 in amino acids: CASSSTMPGQGGNYGYTF. The DNA of the CDR3 is TGTGCCAGCAGTTCAACCATGCCCGGACAGGGGGGTAACTATGGCTACACCTTC. The chain uses TRBV28 and TRBJ1-2, with 10 bases lining up with TRBD1. The CDR3 spans 18 residues. The germline gives CDR1 MDHEN, CDR2 SYDVKM. With 4 bases clipped from V and 1 base from J, the junction kept 12 bases outside the gene matches.

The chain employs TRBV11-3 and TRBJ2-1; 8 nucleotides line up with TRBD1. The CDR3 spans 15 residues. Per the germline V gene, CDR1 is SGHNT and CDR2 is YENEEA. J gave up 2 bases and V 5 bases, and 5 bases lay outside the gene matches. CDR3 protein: CASSLMGQAYNEQFF. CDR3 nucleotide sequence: TGTGCCAGCAGCCTCATGGGACAGGCCTACAATGAGCAGTTCTTC.

The CDR3, as DNA: TGCGCCAGCAGCTTGTCGGGGGGTACTAACTATGGCTACACCTTC. This translates into CASSLSGGTNYGYTF. V usage is TRBV5-1 and J usage is TRBJ1-2, with D perhaps matching TRBD1 (5 bases). The CDR3 is 15 residues long. Trimming cost V 1 base and J 0 bases, with 10 bases left between them. Per the germline V gene, CDR1 is SGHRS and CDR2 is YFSETQ.

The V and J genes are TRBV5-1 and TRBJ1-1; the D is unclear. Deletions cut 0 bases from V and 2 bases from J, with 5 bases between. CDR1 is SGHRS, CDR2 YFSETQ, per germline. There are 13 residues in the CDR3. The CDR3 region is CASSLADNTEAFF. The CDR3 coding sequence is TGCGCCAGCAGCTTGGCCGATAACACTGAAGCTTTCTTT.

The CDR3 sequence is CASSDLPGGVVYEQYF. The CDR3 DNA sequence: TGTGCCAGCAGTGATCTCCCAGGGGGCGTCGTCTACGAGCAGTACTTC. This chain joins TRBV6-1 and TRBJ2-7; 8 nucleotides agree with TRBD1. The V gene's germline CDR1 is MNHNS and CDR2 SASEGT. With V trimmed by 3 bases and J by 3 bases, 10 bases remained unmatched. The CDR3 has 16 residues.

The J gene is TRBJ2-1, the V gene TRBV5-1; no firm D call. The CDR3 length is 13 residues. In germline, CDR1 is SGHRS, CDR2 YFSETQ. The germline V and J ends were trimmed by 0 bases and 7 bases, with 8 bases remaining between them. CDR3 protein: CASSLGSGNEQFF. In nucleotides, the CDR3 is TGCGCCAGCAGCTTGGGGTCTGGAAATGAGCAGTTCTTC.

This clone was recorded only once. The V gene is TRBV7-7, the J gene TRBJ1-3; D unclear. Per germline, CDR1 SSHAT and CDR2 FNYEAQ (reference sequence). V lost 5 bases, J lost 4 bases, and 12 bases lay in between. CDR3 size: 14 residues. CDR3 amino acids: CASSAGQRGNTIYF. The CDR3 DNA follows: TGTGCCAGCAGCGCTGGGCAGAGGGGAAACACCATATATTTT.

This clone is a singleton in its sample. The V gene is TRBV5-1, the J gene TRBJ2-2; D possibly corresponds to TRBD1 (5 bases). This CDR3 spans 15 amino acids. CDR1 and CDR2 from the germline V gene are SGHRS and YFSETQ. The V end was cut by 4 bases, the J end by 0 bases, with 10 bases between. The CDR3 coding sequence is TGCGCCAGCAGCGTAGGGGCTCCGAACACCGGGGAGCTGTTTTTT. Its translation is CASSVGAPNTGELFF.